These 17 T cell receptor beta chains share one sample of origin, sequenced in a study of shared clonotypes between healthy human individuals. Clones were read by immunoSEQ multiplex PCR, and TCRdb kept only the in-frame ones, dropping some. The table shows 1.4 million or so clones, with 97% to 99% occurring only once. Sequences were obtained from naive CD4+ T cells sorted from blood. This sample's subset: CD45RA+ positively selected. Every receptor here comes from a man aged 25-45 years in good health.

CDR3 nucleotide sequence: TGCGCCAGCAGCTTGGGGTTTCTAGCGGGAGTGGGGCGAGATACGCAGTATTTT. It yields the protein CASSLGFLAGVGRDTQYF. This chain connects TRBV5-1 to TRBJ2-3; 10 bases map to TRBD2. This CDR3 spans 18 amino acids. The germline V gene has CDR1 SGHRS and CDR2 YFSETQ. V shed 0 bases, J shed 5 bases, and the junction held 12 bases outside the gene matches.

The chain employs TRBV5-4 and TRBJ2-2, with D perhaps TRBD1 (7 bases). V lost 5 bases to trimming and J lost 2 bases, with 10 bases between them. Germline V gene sequence: CDR1 SGHNT, CDR2 YYREEE (reference sequence). This CDR3 contains 14 residues. The CDR3 region has the DNA TGTGCCAGCAGGCGGGACAGCAACACCGGGGAGCTGTTTTTT. Protein product: CASRRDSNTGELFF. Full variable domain (outside the CDR3, taken from reference TRBV5-4 and TRBJ2-2): ETGVTQSPTHLIKTRGQQVTLRCSSQSGHNTVSWYQQALGQGPQFIFQYYREEENGRGNFPPRFSGLQFPNYSSELNVNALELDDSALYLCASRRDSNTGELFFGEGSRLTVL.

CDR3 in amino acids: CASSRQGMDQETQYF. CDR3 nucleotides: TGCGCCAGCAGCAGACAGGGGATGGACCAAGAGACCCAGTACTTC. The gene calls are TRBV5-1 and TRBJ2-5, with TRBD1 matching 8 bases. This CDR3 has 15 residues. V lost 4 bases, J lost 0 bases, and 5 bases stayed unmatched. Germline assignment: CDR1 SGHRS and CDR2 YFSETQ.

The rearrangement joins TRBV5-4 to TRBJ1-5; D unclear. With 1 base removed from V and 1 base from J, the gap between germline ends came to 6 bases. This CDR3 is built from 14 residues. Per the germline V gene, CDR1 is SGHNT and CDR2 is YYREEE (reference sequence). The CDR3 protein is CASSLYGSNQPQHF. CDR3 coding DNA: TGTGCCAGCAGCTTGTATGGGAGCAATCAGCCCCAGCATTTT.

The rearrangement links TRBV5-5 to TRBJ2-7, with a possible D match to TRBD1 (7 bases). This CDR3 is 17 amino acids long. The germline V and J ends were trimmed by 2 bases and 3 bases, with 21 bases remaining between them. CDR1 SGHKS and CDR2 YYEKEE come from the germline V gene (reference sequence). The CDR3 region is CASSLEGLQGGLYEQYF. CDR3 nucleotides: TGTGCCAGCAGCTTAGAGGGGCTCCAGGGGGGACTCTACGAGCAGTACTTC.

This clone was seen only once. The chain links TRBV28 to TRBJ2-7; D is possibly TRBD2 (5 bases). V lost 3 bases and J 0 bases, leaving 12 bases between the germline ends. The CDR3 has 15 amino acids. Germline CDR1 MDHEN, CDR2 SYDVKM. The CDR3 loop reads CASSLIGTSSYEQYF. CDR3 nucleotide sequence: TGTGCCAGCAGTTTGATAGGAACTAGCTCCTACGAGCAGTACTTC.

The chain uses TRBV5-1 and TRBJ2-3, with no clear D. V was cut by 4 bases and J by 6 bases, with 9 bases left in between. CDR3 length: 12 residues. CDR1 is SGHRS and CDR2 is YFSETQ in the germline V gene. CDR3 protein: CASSIVKDTQYF. Written as DNA, the CDR3 is TGCGCCAGCAGCATAGTGAAGGATACGCAGTATTTT.

This chain joins TRBV7-3 and TRBJ2-7, with D perhaps matching TRBD1 (6 bases). V shed 6 bases and J shed 13 bases, with 22 bases lying between them. From germline, CDR1 is SGHTA and CDR2 FQGTGA. The CDR3 covers 13 residues. This CDR3 is CASRDPGQGPSYF. DNA for the CDR3: TGTGCCAGCAGGGACCCGGGCCAGGGGCCTTCCTACTTC.

The chain has TRBV9 and TRBJ2-1, with 7 bases that match TRBD2. The V gene's germline CDR1 is SGDLS and CDR2 YYNGEE. CDR3 size: 13 residues. Trimming took 6 bases from V and 7 from J; bases not matched to a gene: 7. The CDR3 sequence is CASNRGSGNEQFF. In nucleotides, the CDR3 is TGTGCCAGCAATCGCGGGAGTGGGAATGAGCAGTTCTTC.

The gene calls are TRBV7-9 and TRBJ1-1, with D maybe TRBD1 (6 bases). V was pared by 5 bases and J by 6 bases, with 10 bases between. The V gene's germline CDR1 is SEHNR and CDR2 FQNEAQ (reference sequence). The CDR3 length is 12 residues. This chain's CDR3 is CASSRGGSEAFF. CDR3 DNA: TGTGCCAGCAGCAGAGGGGGGTCTGAAGCTTTCTTT. Full variable domain (remainder filled in from reference TRBV7-9 and TRBJ1-1): DTGVSQNPRHKITKRGQNVTFRCDPISEHNRLYWYRQTLGQGPEFLTYFQNEAQLEKSRLLSDRFSAERPKGSFSTLEIQRTEQGDSAMYLCASSRGGSEAFFGQGTRLTVV.

This clone is a singleton in its sample. V is TRBV7-3 and J is TRBJ1-2, with 8 bases identical to TRBD1. Germline CDR1 and CDR2: SGHTA and FQGTGA. The V segment lost 3 bases and the J segment 0 bases; nucleotides outside the gene matches: 6. The CDR3 is 16 residues long. For the CDR3, the DNA is TGTGCCAGCAGCTTGCTCGGGACAGGAGCTAACTATGGCTACACCTTC. Its translation: CASSLLGTGANYGYTF.

This chain uses TRBV4-1 with TRBJ1-3; the D gene is possibly TRBD1 (5 bases). Trimming pared 4 bases from V and 0 bases from J, leaving 10 bases between. The CDR3 covers 15 residues. Germline V gives CDR1 MGHRA, CDR2 YSYEKL. CDR3 sequence reads: CASSRLQGSGNTIYF. The CDR3 bases are TGCGCCAGCAGCCGACTCCAGGGCTCTGGAAACACCATATATTTT.

About this clone: In the same sample, other DNA sequences code for this CDR3. The chain recombines TRBV5-4 with TRBJ2-1, with TRBD2 identical over 14 bases. J was trimmed by 8 bases and V by 0 bases; bases with no gene match: 1. The CDR3 is 15 amino acids. Germline loops: CDR1 SGHNT, CDR2 YYREEE (reference sequence). In nucleotides, the CDR3 is TGTGCCAGCAGCTTGGGACTAGCGGGAGGGGATGAGCAGTTCTTC. It yields the protein CASSLGLAGGDEQFF.

Here the CDR3 reads CASRSAAVDTQYF. The CDR3 DNA sequence: TGTGCCAGCCGGAGTGCAGCGGTGGATACGCAGTATTTT. The V call is TRBV28, the J call TRBJ2-3; D might be TRBD2 (5 bases). Germline-derived CDR1 and CDR2 are MDHEN and SYDVKM. The CDR3 consists of 13 residues. The ends were cut back, 8 bases at V and 6 bases at J, with 15 bases in the middle.

The chain is built from TRBV7-6 and TRBJ1-1; 7 nucleotides match TRBD1. V was pared by 2 bases and J by 4 bases, with 4 bases of the junction left unmatched. Per the germline V gene, CDR1 is SGHVS and CDR2 is FNYEAQ. CDR3 length equals 14 residues. The CDR3 DNA is TGTGCCAGCAGCTTAACGACAGGGTCCACTGAAGCTTTCTTT. This gives the protein CASSLTTGSTEAFF.

In regard to this clone: Other DNA variants within this sample encode the same CDR3. This chain connects TRBV4-1 to TRBJ1-2; the D gene is possibly TRBD1 (5 bases). Per germline, CDR1 MGHRA and CDR2 YSYEKL. The length of the CDR3 is 13 residues. The ends were cut back, 1 base at V and 5 bases at J, with 8 bases in the middle. The CDR3 reads CASSQGGGYGYTF. CDR3 in DNA: TGCGCCAGCAGCCAAGGGGGCGGGTATGGCTACACCTTC.

The CDR3 loop is CASSLMFGTETQYF. The CDR3 region has the DNA TGTGCCAGCAGCTTAATGTTTGGCACGGAGACCCAGTACTTC. V gene TRBV7-2 combines with J gene TRBJ2-5; D gene unclear. This CDR3 has 14 residues. The V end lost 2 bases, the J end lost 5 bases, and 12 bases lay between the germline ends. Looked up from germline, CDR1 is SGHTA and CDR2 is FQGNSA.